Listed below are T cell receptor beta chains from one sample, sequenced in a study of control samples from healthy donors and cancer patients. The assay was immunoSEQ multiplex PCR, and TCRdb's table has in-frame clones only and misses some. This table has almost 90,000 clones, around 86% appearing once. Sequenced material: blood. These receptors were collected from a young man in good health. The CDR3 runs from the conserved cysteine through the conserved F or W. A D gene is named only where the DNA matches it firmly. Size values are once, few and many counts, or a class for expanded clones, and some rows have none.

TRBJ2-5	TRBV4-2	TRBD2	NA	CASSQDRGERGAWGETQYF	TGTGCCAGCAGCCAAGATCGGGGCGAGCGGGGGGCTTGGGGGGAGACCCAGTACTTC
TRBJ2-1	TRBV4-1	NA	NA	CASSSRTGRASYNEQFF	TGCGCCAGCAGCTCAAGGACAGGGAGGGCCTCCTACAATGAGCAGTTCTTC
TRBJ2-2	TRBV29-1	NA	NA	CSVVGGYTGELFF	TGCAGCGTTGTTGGGGGGTACACCGGGGAGCTGTTTTTT
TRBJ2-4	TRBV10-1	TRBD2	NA	CASSAGTSGGIGKNIQYF	TGCGCCAGCAGCGCCGGGACTAGCGGGGGGATAGGCAAAAACATTCAGTACTTC
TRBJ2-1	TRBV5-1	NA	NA	CASSRDRKDEQFF	TGCGCCAGCAGCCGTGACAGGAAAGATGAGCAGTTCTTC
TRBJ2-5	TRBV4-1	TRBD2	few	CASSHSAGAGQETQYF	TGCGCCAGCAGCCACTCAGCGGGAGCAGGCCAAGAGACCCAGTACTTC
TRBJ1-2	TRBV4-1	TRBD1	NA	CASSQVTGVPNYGYTF	TGCGCCAGCAGCCAAGTTACAGGGGTACCCAACTATGGCTACACCTTC
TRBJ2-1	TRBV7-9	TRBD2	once	CASSFLAGGRFDEQFF	TGTGCCAGCAGCTTCTTAGCGGGGGGCCGCTTCGATGAGCAGTTCTTC
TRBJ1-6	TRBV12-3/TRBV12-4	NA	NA	CASRQYRSPLHF	TGTGCCAGCCGACAGTATCGTTCACCCCTCCACTTT
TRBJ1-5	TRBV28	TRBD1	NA	CASSHPRDRGFPQHF	TGTGCCAGCAGTCACCCCCGGGACAGGGGGTTTCCCCAGCATTTT
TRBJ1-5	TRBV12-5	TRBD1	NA	CASGPSGQGFDQPQHF	TGTGCTAGTGGTCCGTCGGGACAGGGATTCGATCAGCCCCAGCATTTT
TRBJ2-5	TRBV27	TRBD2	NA	CASSLAGSGKTQYF	TGTGCCAGCAGCCTAGCGGGGAGCGGGAAGACCCAGTACTTC
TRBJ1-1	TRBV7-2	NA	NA	CASSLVQGEAFF	TGTGCCAGCAGCTTAGTACAGGGTGAAGCTTTCTTT
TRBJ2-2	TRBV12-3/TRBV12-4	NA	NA	CASSFIPGELFF	TGTGCCAGCAGTTTTATCCCCGGGGAGCTGTTTTTT
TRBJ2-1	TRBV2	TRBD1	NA	CASRTGENEQFF	TGTGCCAGCAGGACAGGGGAGAATGAGCAGTTCTTC
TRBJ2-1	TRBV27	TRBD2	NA	CASSLTSGGNNEQFF	TGTGCCAGCAGCCTTACTAGCGGGGGTAACAATGAGCAGTTCTTC
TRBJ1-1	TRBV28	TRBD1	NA	CASRTGQGAATEAFF	TGTGCCAGCAGAACTGGACAGGGGGCGGCCACTGAAGCTTTCTTT
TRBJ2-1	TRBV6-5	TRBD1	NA	CASSYGTGSYNEQFF	TGTGCCAGCAGTTACGGGACAGGGTCCTACAATGAGCAGTTCTTC
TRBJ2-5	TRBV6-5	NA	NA	CASSYGQGVETQYF	TGTGCCAGCAGTTACGGTCAGGGAGTGGAGACCCAGTACTTC
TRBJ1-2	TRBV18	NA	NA	CASSPPDGYGYTF	TGTGCCAGCTCACCACCGGATGGATATGGCTACACCTTC
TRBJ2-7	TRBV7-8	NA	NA	CASSPSYEQYF	TGTGCCAGCAGCCCCTCCTACGAGCAGTACTTC
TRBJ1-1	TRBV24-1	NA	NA	CATARGTEAFF	TGTGCCACCGCGAGGGGCACTGAAGCTTTCTTT
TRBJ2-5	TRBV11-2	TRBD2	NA	CASSLDGGGAFWETQYF	TGTGCCAGCAGCTTAGACGGCGGGGGGGCGTTTTGGGAGACCCAGTACTTC
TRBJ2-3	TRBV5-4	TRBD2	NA	CASSLAGGLDTQYF	TGTGCCAGCAGCCTAGCGGGGGGTTTAGATACGCAGTATTTT
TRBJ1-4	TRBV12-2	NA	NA	CASRTQGTGTTNEKLFF	TGTGCAAGTCGCACCCAGGGAACAGGGACAACTAATGAAAAACTGTTTTTT
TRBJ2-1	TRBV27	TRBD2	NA	CASSFEGTSYNEQFF	TGTGCCAGCAGTTTCGAGGGGACTAGCTACAATGAGCAGTTCTTC
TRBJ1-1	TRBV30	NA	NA	CACLAMNTEAFF	TGTGCCTGCCTAGCCATGAACACTGAAGCTTTCTTT
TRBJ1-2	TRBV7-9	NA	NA	CASSLVSIYGYTF	TGTGCCAGCAGCTTAGTAAGCATCTATGGCTACACCTTC
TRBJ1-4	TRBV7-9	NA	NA	CASSPGTASNEKLFF	TGTGCCAGCAGCCCAGGGACCGCCTCTAATGAAAAACTGTTTTTT
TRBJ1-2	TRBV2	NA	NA	CASSELPYGYTF	TGTGCCAGCAGTGAGTTACCTTATGGCTACACCTTC
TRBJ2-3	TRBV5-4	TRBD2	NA	CASSAGTSGGWPDTQYF	TGTGCCAGCAGTGCCGGGACTAGCGGGGGTTGGCCAGATACGCAGTATTTT
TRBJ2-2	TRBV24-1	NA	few	CATSDGPNTGELFF	TGTGCCACCAGTGATGGTCCGAACACCGGGGAGCTGTTTTTT
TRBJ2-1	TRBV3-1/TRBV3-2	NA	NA	CASSLDSGGGEQFF	TGTGCCAGCAGCCTCGATTCCGGGGGTGGCGAGCAGTTCTTC
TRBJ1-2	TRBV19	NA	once	CASSIRRDIGYTF	TGTGCCAGTAGCATAAGACGGGATATCGGCTACACCTTC
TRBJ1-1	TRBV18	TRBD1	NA	CASSPLTGANTEAFF	TGTGCCAGCTCACCATTGACAGGGGCGAACACTGAAGCTTTCTTT
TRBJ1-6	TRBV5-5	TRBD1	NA	CASSAGQGKPLHF	TGTGCCAGCAGCGCGGGACAGGGGAAACCCCTCCACTTT
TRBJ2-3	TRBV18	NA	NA	CASSPPLGTDTQYF	TGTGCCAGCTCACCACCCTTGGGCACAGATACGCAGTATTTT
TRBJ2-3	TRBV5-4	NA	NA	CASSLRDTQYF	TGTGCCAGCAGCTTGCGGGATACGCAGTATTTT
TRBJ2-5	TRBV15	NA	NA	CATSRGAEQETQYF	TGTGCCACCAGCAGAGGAGCCGAACAAGAGACCCAGTACTTC
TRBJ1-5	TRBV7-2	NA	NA	CASSLLGRALNQPQHF	TGTGCCAGCAGCTTATTGGGCAGGGCCCTCAATCAGCCCCAGCATTTT
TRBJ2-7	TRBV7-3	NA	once	CASSSYPGQRYEQYF	TGTGCCAGCAGCTCGTACCCAGGGCAGCGCTACGAGCAGTACTTC
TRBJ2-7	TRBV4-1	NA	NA	CASSQQAFLHLYAVVQYF	TGCGCCAGCAGCCAACAGGCCTTCCTACATCTCTACGCCGTTGTGCAGTACTTC
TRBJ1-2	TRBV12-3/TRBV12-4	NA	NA	CASSPQENYGYTF	TGTGCCAGCAGTCCACAGGAAAACTATGGCTACACCTTC
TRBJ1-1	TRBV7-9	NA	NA	CASSFTGWGGTEAFF	TGTGCCAGCAGCTTTACAGGGTGGGGGGGCACTGAAGCTTTCTTT
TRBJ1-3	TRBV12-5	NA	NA	CASGFGTSGNTIYF	TGTGCTAGTGGTTTTGGGACCTCTGGAAACACCATATATTTT
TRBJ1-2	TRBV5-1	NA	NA	CASSSPEGSPYTF	TGCGCCAGCAGCTCTCCCGAGGGGAGTCCCTACACCTTC
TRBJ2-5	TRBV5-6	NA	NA	CASSVGVSQETQYF	TGTGCCAGCAGCGTTGGAGTGTCCCAAGAGACCCAGTACTTC
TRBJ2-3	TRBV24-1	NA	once	CATSDPGRSTDTQYF	TGTGCCACCAGTGACCCGGGACGGAGCACAGATACGCAGTATTTT